What follows is one T cell receptor (beta chain) and its context. All patients were mismatch repair deficient, assessed by either PCR or immunohistochemistry. TCRs were sequenced from a few patients responding to pembrolizumab. Trimming left V 0 bases short and J 1 base short, with 11 bases between. Per the germline V gene, CDR1 is SGDLS and CDR2 is YYNGEE. The CDR3 runs 15 residues. This entry belongs to a study of PD-1 blockade in mismatch repair-deficient tumors. Study at large: Patients had around 11 mismatch repair-deficient cancer types, all previously treated and progressing.

TCRdb's table, derived via immunoSEQ multiplex PCR, lists solely in-frame clones and lacks some. The sample consists of tens of thousands of clones, 70% to 80% of them appearing once. The sequence was collected from an adult with mismatch repair-deficient cancer. The chain joins TRBV9 to TRBJ2-7; D perhaps matches TRBD1 (6 bases). The sample here was peripheral blood, taken 2 weeks after starting pembrolizumab. The CDR3 DNA follows: TGTGCCAGCAGCGTAGCTCGGACAGAGTCCTACGAGCAGTACTTC. Protein product: CASSVARTESYEQYF.